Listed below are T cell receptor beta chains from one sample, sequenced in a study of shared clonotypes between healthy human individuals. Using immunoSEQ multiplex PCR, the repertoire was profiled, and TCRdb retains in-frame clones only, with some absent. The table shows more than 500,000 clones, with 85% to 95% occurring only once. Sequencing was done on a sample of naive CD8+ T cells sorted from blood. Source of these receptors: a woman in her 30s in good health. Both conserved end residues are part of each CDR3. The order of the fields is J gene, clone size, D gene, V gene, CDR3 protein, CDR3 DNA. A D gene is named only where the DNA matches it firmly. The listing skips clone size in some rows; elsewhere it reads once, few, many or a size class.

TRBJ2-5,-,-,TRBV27,CASSFLGRTETQYF,TGTGCCAGCTCCTTTTTGGGGAGAACGGAGACCCAGTACTTC
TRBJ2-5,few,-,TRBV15,CATSREFGGLRETQYF,TGTGCCACCAGCAGAGAGTTTGGGGGGCTGCGGGAGACCCAGTACTTC
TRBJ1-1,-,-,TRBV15,CATSRVAGPLFEAFF,TGTGCCACCAGCAGAGTCGCGGGTCCCCTGTTTGAAGCTTTCTTT
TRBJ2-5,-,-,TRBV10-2,CASKLREETQYF,TGCGCCAGCAAGCTCAGGGAAGAGACCCAGTACTTC
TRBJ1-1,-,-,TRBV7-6,CASSLGVPTEAFF,TGTGCCAGCAGCTTGGGGGTCCCCACTGAAGCTTTCTTT
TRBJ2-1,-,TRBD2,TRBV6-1,CASGLALLGFDEQFF,TGTGCCAGCGGACTAGCCCTTCTGGGTTTCGATGAGCAGTTCTTC
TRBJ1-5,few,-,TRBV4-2,CASSQHTGNQPQHF,TGTGCCAGCAGCCAACACACAGGGAATCAGCCCCAGCATTTT
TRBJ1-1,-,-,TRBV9,CASSHRGGGTEAFF,TGTGCCAGCAGCCACCGAGGTGGGGGGACTGAAGCTTTCTTT
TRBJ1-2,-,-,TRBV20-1,CCTRGYGYTF,TGCTGCACCAGGGGCTATGGCTACACCTTC
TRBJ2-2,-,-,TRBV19,CASSTNLHHVTGELFF,TGTGCCAGTAGTACCAATCTACATCATGTTACCGGGGAGCTGTTTTTT
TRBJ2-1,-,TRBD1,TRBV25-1,CASSATGVSEQFF,TGTGCCAGCAGTGCGACAGGGGTATCTGAGCAGTTCTTC
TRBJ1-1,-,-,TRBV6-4,CASSDLHEAFF,TGTGCCAGCAGTGACTTACATGAAGCTTTCTTT
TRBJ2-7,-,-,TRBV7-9,CASSAGISYEQYF,TGTGCCAGCAGCGCCGGTATCTCCTACGAGCAGTACTTC
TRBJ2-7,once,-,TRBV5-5,CASSLEGYSYEQYF,TGTGCCAGCAGCTTGGAGGGGTACTCCTACGAGCAGTACTTC
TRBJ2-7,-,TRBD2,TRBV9,CASSVVGAGEQYF,TGTGCCAGCAGCGTGGTGGGAGCGGGGGAGCAGTACTTC
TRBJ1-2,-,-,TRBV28,CASSFDSYGYTF,TGTGCCAGCAGTTTCGACAGCTATGGCTACACCTTC
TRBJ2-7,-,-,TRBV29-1,CSVEQGSSYEQYF,TGCAGCGTTGAACAGGGGAGCTCCTACGAGCAGTACTTC
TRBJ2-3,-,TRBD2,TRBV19,CASSTLSGVTDTQYF,TGTGCCAGTAGCACTCTGAGCGGGGTCACAGATACGCAGTATTTT
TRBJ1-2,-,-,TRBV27,CASSLNRNYGYTF,TGTGCCAGCAGTTTAAACCGTAACTATGGCTACACCTTC
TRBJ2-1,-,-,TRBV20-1,CSAGGWEQFF,TGCAGTGCTGGGGGGTGGGAGCAGTTCTTC
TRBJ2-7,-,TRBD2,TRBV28,CATKVGGRALGEQYF,TGTGCCACGAAGGTGGGCGGGAGGGCCCTTGGCGAGCAGTACTTC
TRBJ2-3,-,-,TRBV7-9,CASSANGGTQYF,TGTGCCAGCAGCGCCAATGGGGGTACGCAGTATTTT
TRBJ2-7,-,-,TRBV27,CASKKRDGTYEQYF,TGTGCCAGCAAAAAACGGGACGGAACCTACGAGCAGTACTTC
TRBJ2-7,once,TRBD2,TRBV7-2,CASSPWTSGPYEQYF,TGTGCCAGCAGCCCTTGGACTAGCGGCCCCTACGAGCAGTACTTC
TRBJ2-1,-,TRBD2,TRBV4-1,CASSQVTSGKYNEQFF,TGCGCCAGCAGCCAAGTGACTAGCGGGAAATACAATGAGCAGTTCTTC
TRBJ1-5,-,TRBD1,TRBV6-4,CASSRIVGIGTGKSQPQHF,TGTGCCAGCAGCCGCATCGTGGGGATAGGGACAGGGAAAAGTCAGCCCCAGCATTTT
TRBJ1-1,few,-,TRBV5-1,CASSLWGVGNTEAFF,TGCGCCAGCAGCTTATGGGGAGTGGGGAACACTGAAGCTTTCTTT
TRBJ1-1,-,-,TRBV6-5,CASSRGFTEAFF,TGTGCCAGCAGTAGGGGTTTCACTGAAGCTTTCTTT
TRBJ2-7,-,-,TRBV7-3,CASSPMAGSSYEQYF,TGTGCCAGCAGCCCCATGGCCGGGAGCTCCTACGAGCAGTACTTC